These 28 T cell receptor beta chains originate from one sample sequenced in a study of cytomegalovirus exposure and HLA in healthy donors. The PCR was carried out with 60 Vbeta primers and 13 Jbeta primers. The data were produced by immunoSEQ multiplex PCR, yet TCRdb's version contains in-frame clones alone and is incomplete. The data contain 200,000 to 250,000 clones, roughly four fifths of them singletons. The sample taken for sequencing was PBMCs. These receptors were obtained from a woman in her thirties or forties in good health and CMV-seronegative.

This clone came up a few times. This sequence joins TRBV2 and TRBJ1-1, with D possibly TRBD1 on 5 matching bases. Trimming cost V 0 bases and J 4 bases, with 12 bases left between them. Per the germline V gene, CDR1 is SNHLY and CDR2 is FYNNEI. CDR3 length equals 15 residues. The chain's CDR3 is CASSEAGGGPTEAFF. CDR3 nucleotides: TGTGCCAGCAGTGAAGCGGGGGGAGGGCCCACTGAAGCTTTCTTT.

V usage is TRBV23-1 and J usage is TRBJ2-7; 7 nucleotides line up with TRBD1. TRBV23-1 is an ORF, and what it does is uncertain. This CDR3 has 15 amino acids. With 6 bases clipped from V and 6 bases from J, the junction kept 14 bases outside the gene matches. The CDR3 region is CASSHGQARGGEQYF. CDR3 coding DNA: TGCGCCAGCAGCCACGGACAGGCGCGCGGCGGCGAGCAGTACTTC.

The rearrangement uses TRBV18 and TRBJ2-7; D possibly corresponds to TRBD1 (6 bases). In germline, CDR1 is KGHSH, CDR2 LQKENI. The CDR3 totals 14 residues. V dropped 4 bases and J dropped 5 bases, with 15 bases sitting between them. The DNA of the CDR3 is TGTGCCAGCTCACGAATCGAGGGGGTCCACGAGCAGTACTTC. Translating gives CASSRIEGVHEQYF.

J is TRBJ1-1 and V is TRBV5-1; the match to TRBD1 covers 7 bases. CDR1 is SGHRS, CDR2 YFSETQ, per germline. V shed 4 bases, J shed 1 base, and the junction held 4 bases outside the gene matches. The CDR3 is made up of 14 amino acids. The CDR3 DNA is TGCGCCAGCAGCCACGGGACAGCGAACACTGAAGCTTTCTTT. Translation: CASSHGTANTEAFF.

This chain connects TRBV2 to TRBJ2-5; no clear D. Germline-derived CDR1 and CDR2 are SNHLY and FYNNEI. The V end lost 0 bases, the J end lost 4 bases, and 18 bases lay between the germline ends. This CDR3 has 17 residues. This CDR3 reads CASSEALITFNRETQYF. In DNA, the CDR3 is TGTGCCAGCAGTGAAGCGCTTATTACATTCAACCGAGAGACCCAGTACTTC.

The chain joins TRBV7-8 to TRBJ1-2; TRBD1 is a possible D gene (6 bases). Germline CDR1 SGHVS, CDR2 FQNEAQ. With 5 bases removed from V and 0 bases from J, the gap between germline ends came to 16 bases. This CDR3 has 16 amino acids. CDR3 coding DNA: TGTGCCAGCAGCCCCTATTTGGACAGTTCTAACTATGGCTACACCTTC. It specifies CASSPYLDSSNYGYTF.

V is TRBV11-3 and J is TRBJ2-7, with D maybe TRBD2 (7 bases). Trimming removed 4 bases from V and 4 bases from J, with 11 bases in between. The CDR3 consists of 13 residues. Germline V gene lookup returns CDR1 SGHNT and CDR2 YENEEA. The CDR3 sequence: CASSSGGRYEQYF. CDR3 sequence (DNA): TGTGCCAGCAGCTCCGGGGGGCGGTACGAGCAGTACTTC.

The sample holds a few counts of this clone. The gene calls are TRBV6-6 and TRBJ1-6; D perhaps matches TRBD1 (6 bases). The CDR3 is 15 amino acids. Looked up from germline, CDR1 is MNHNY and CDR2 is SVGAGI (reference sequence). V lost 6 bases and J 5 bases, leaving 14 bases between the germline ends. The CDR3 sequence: CASRPGTQNNSPLHF. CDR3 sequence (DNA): TGTGCCAGCAGGCCTGGGACACAGAATAATTCACCCCTCCACTTT.

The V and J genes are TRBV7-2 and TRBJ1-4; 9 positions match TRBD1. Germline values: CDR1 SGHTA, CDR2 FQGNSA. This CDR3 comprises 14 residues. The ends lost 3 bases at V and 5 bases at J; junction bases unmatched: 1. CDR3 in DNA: TGTGCCAGCAGCTTGACAGGGGGAAATGAAAAACTGTTTTTT. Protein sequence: CASSLTGGNEKLFF.

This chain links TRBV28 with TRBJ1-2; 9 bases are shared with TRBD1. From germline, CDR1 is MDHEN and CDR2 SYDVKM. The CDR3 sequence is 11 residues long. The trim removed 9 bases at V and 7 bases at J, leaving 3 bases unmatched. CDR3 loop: CASLGQGGYTF. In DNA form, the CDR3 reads TGTGCCAGTTTGGGACAGGGTGGCTACACCTTC.

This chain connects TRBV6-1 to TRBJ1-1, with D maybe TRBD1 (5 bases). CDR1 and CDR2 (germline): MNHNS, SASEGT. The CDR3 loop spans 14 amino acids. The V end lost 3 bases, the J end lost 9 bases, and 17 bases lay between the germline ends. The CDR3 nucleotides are TGTGCCAGCAGTGACTCAGGGTGGGATCTTAAAGCTTTCTTT. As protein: CASSDSGWDLKAFF.

For the CDR3, the DNA is TGTGCCAGCAGTTCTAGACGCCAGGGGGGCACAGATACGCAGTATTTT. Amino acids: CASSSRRQGGTDTQYF. V is TRBV27 and J is TRBJ2-3; 7 nucleotides line up with TRBD1. The germline V gene has CDR1 MNHEY and CDR2 SMNVEV (reference sequence). This CDR3 spans 16 amino acids. V shed 4 bases and J 1 base; nucleotides not matched to a gene: 8.

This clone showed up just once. The CDR3 bases are TGTGCCAGCAGAACGACAGGGGGTTACGAGCAGTACTTC. This encodes CASRTTGGYEQYF. The J gene is TRBJ2-5, the V gene TRBV6-5; 9 bases align to TRBD1. TRBJ2-7 matches the DNA end more closely, so the J call is doubtful. CDR3 length equals 13 residues. Germline V CDR1 and CDR2: MNHEY, SVGAGI.

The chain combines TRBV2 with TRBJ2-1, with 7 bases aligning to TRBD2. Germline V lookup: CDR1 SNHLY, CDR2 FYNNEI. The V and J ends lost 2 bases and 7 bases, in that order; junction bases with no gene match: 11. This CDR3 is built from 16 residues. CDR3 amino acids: CASSEIAGGSGNEQFF. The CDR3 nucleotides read TGTGCCAGCAGTGAAATTGCCGGGGGGAGTGGAAATGAGCAGTTCTTC.

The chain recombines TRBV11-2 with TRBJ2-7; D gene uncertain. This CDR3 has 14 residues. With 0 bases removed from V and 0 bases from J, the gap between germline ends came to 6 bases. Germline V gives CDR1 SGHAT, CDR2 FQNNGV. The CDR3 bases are TGTGCCAGCAGCTTAGATCTGGCCTCCTACGAGCAGTACTTC. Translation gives CASSLDLASYEQYF. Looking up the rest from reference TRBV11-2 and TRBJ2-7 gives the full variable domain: EAGVAQSPRYKIIEKRQSVAFWCNPISGHATLYWYQQILGQGPKLLIQFQNNGVVDDSQLPKDRFSAERLKGVDSTLKIQPAKLEDSAVYLCASSLDLASYEQYFGPGTRLTVT.

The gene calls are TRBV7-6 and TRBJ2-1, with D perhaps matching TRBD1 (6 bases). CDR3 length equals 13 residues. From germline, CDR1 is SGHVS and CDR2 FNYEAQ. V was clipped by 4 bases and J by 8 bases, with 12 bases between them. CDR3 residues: CASSYQQGYEQFF. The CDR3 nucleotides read TGTGCCAGCAGCTACCAACAGGGCTATGAGCAGTTCTTC.

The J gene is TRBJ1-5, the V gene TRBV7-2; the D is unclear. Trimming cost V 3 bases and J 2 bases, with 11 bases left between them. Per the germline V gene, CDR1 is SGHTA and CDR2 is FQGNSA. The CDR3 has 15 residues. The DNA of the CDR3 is TGTGCCAGCAGCTTCGACAATCAGGGCAATCAGCCCCAGCATTTT. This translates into CASSFDNQGNQPQHF.

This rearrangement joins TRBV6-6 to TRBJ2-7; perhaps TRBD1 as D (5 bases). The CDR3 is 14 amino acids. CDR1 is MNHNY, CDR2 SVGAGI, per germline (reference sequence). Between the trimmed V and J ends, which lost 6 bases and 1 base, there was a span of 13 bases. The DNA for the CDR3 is TGTGCCAGCAGGTCGACAGATCTTTCCTACGAGCAGTACTTC. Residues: CASRSTDLSYEQYF.

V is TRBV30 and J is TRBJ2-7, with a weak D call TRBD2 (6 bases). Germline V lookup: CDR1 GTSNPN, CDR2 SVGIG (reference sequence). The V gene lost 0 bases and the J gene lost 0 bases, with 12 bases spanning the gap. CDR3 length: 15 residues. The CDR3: CAWSVMGGSSYEQYF. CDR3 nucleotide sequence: TGTGCCTGGAGTGTAATGGGGGGAAGCTCCTACGAGCAGTACTTC. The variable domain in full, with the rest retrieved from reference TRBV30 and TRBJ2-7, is SQTIHQWPATLVQPVGSPLSLECTVEGTSNPNLYWYRQAAGRGLQLLFYSVGIGQISSEVPQNLSASRPQDRQFILSSKKLLLSDSGFYLCAWSVMGGSSYEQYFGPGTRLTVT.

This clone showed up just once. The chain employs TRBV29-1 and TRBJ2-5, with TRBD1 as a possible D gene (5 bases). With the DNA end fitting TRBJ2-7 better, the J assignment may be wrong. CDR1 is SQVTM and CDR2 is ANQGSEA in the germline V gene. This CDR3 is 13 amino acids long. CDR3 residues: CSVGQKGSYEQYF. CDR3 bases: TGCAGCGTTGGACAGAAAGGCTCCTACGAGCAGTACTTC.

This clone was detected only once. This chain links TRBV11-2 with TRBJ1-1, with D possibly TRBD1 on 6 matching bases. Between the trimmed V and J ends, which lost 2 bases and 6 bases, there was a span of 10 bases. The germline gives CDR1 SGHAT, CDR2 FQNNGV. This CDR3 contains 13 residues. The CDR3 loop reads CASSLLQGSEAFF. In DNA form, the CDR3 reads TGTGCCAGCAGCTTACTACAGGGCTCTGAAGCTTTCTTT.

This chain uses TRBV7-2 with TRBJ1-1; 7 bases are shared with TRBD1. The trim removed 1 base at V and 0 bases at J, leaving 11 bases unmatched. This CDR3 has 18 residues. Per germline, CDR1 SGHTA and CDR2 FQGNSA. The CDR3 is CASSLGAGGISVNTEAFF. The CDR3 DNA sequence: TGTGCCAGCAGCTTAGGGGCAGGGGGTATTAGTGTGAACACTGAAGCTTTCTTT.

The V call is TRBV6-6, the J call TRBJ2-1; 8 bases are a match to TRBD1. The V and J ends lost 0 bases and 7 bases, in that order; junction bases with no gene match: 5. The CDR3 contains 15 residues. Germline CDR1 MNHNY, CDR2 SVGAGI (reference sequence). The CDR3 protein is CASSYSQGARNEQFF. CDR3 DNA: TGTGCCAGCAGTTACTCGCAGGGGGCGCGAAATGAGCAGTTCTTC.

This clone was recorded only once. The CDR3 DNA sequence: TGTGCCTGGAGCGCGGGACCGGTGAACACTGAAGCTTTCTTT. Its translation is CAWSAGPVNTEAFF. The chain recombines TRBV30 with TRBJ1-1; tentative D call: TRBD1 (5 bases). Germline assignment: CDR1 GTSNPN and CDR2 SVGIG (reference sequence). Trimming took off 3 bases at V and 0 bases at J, with 11 bases between the two ends. This CDR3 has 14 amino acids. The full variable domain, completed using reference TRBV30 and TRBJ1-1, is SQTIHQWPATLVQPVGSPLSLECTVEGTSNPNLYWYRQAAGRGLQLLFYSVGIGQISSEVPQNLSASRPQDRQFILSSKKLLLSDSGFYLCAWSAGPVNTEAFFGQGTRLTVV.

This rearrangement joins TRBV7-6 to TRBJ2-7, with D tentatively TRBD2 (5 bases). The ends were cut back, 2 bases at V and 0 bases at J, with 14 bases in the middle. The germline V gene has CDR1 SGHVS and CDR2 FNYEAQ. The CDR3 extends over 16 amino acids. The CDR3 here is CASSLSPQRSSYEQYF. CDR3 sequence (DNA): TGTGCCAGCAGCTTAAGCCCCCAGCGGTCCTCCTACGAGCAGTACTTC.

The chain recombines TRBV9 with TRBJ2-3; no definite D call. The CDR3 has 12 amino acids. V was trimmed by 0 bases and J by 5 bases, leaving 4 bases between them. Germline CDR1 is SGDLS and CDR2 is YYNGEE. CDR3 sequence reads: CASSVGGDTQYF. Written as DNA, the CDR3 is TGTGCCAGCAGCGTAGGAGGAGATACGCAGTATTTT.

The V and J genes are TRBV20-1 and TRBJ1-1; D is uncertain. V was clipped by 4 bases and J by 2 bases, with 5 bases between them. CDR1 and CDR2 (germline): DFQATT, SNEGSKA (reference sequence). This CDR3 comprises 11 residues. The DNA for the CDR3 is TGCAGTGCTAAGAGAAACACTGAAGCTTTCTTT. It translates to CSAKRNTEAFF.

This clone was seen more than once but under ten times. The CDR3: CASRDDRERAFF. CDR3 DNA: TGTGCCAGCAGAGACGACAGGGAAAGAGCTTTCTTT. This sequence joins TRBV2 and TRBJ1-1; TRBD1 agrees at 7 bases. J gave up 10 bases and V 6 bases, and 8 bases lay outside the gene matches. This CDR3 comprises 12 residues. Germline V gene sequence: CDR1 SNHLY, CDR2 FYNNEI.